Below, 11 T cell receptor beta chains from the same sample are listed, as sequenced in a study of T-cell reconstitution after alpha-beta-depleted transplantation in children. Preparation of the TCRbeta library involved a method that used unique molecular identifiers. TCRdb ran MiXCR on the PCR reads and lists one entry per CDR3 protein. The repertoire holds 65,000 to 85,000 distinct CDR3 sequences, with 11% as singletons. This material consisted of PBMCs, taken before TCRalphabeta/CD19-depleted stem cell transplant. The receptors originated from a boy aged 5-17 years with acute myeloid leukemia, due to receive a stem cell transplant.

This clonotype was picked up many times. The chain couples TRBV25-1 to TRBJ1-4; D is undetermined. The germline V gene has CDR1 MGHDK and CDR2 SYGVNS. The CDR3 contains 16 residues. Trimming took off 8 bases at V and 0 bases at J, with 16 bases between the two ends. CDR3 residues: CASGWSRGSTNEKLFF. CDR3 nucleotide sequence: TGTGCCAGCGGGTGGAGCCGGGGTTCAACTAATGAAAAACTGTTTTTT.

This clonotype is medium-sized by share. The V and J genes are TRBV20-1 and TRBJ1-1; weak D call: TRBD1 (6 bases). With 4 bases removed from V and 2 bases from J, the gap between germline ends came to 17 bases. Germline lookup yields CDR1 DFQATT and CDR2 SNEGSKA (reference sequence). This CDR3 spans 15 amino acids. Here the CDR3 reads CSANPPRDTNTEAFF. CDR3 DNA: TGCAGTGCTAACCCCCCTCGGGACACTAACACTGAAGCTTTCTTT.

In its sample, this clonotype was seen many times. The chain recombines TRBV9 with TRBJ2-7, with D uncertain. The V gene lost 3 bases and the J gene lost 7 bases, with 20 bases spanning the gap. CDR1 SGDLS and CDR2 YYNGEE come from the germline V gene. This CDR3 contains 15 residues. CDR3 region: CASSAPPGQTSEQYF. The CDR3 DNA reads TGTGCCAGCAGCGCGCCTCCGGGCCAAACCTCGGAGCAGTACTTC.

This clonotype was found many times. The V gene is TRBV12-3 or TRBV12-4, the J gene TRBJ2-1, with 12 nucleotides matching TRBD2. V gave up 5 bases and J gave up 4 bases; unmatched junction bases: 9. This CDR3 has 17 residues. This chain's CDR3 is CASSHSSGGALYNEQFF. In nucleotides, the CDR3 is TGTGCCAGCAGTCATTCTAGCGGGGGGGCCCTGTACAATGAGCAGTTCTTC.

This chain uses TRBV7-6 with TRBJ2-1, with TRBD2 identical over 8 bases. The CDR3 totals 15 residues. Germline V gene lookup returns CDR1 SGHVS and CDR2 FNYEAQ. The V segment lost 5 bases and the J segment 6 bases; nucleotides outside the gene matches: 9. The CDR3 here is CASSPRKLAGNEQFF. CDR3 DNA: TGTGCCAGCAGCCCACGGAAGCTAGCGGGCAATGAGCAGTTCTTC.

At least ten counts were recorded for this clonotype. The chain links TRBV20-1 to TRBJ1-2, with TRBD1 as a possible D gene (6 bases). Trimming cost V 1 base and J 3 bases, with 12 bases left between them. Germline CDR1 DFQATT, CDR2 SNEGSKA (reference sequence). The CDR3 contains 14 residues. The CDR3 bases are TGCAGTGCTAGAGTCCCAGGGGCCGACTATGGCTACACCTTC. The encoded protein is CSARVPGADYGYTF.

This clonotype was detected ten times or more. The CDR3 nucleotides are TGTGCCAGCAGCCAAGGCCTTAAGTATGAGCAGTTCTTC. Its protein product is CASSQGLKYEQFF. The rearrangement links TRBV3-1 to TRBJ2-1; D is unclear. The CDR3 runs to 13 residues. Germline CDR1 reads LGHDT; CDR2 reads YNNKEL (reference sequence). Trimming cost V 1 base and J 8 bases, with 9 bases left between them.

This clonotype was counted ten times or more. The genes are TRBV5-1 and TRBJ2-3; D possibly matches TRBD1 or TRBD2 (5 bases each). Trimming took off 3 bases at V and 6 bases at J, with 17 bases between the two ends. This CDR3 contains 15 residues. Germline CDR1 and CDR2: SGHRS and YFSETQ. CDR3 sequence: CASSWTGTRGDTQYF. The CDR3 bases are TGCGCCAGCAGCTGGACCGGGACCCGAGGGGATACGCAGTATTTT.

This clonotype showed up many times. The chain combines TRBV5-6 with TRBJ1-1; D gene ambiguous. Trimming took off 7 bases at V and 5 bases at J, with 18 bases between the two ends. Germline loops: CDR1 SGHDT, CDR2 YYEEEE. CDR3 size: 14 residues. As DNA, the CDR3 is TGTGCCAGCCCCAATGAAGAGGGTCGGACTGAAGCTTTCTTT. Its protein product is CASPNEEGRTEAFF.

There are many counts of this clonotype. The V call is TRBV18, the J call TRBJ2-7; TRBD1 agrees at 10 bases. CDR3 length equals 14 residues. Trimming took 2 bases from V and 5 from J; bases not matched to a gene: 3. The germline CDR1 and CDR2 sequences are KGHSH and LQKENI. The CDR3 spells CASSPLGQGDEQYV. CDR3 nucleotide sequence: TGTGCCAGCTCACCATTAGGACAGGGGGACGAGCAGTACGTC.

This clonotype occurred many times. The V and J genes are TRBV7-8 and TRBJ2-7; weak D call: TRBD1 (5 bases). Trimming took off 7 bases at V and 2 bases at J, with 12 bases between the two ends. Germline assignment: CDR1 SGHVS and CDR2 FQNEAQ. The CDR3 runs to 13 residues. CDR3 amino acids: CASTATAAYEQYF. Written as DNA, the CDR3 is TGTGCCAGCACCGCGACAGCCGCCTACGAGCAGTACTTC. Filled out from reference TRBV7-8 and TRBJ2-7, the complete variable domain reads GAGVSQSPRYKVAKRGQDVALRCDPISGHVSLFWYQQALGQGPEFLTYFQNEAQLDKSGLPSDRFFAERPEGSVSTLKIQRTQQEDSAVYLCASTATAAYEQYFGPGTRLTVT.